Here is one T cell receptor beta chain with its context. What it binds is not known. V gave up 3 bases and J gave up 1 base; unmatched junction bases: 1. The CDR3 is made up of 16 amino acids. Germline V gives CDR1 SNHLY, CDR2 FYNNEI. Clones were read by immunoSEQ multiplex PCR, and TCRdb kept only the in-frame ones, dropping some. Seen here are about 61,000 clones, about nine tenths observed once, and the top ten hold approximately 2%. This entry is derived from a study of OX40 agonist ivuxolimab in advanced cancers. Whole-study context: Prior anti-PD-1, anti-PD-L1 or anti-CTLA-4 therapy did not bar entry, and 30% to 40% had some.

Study conclusions and caveats: Some patients without response likewise showed low normalized clonal expansion. Expanded clones were, on average, more numerous in CD8+ T cells than in CD4+. It was not determined which antigens were specifically recognized by the peripheral T cells that had undergone clonal expansion.

J is TRBJ2-2 and V is TRBV2; the match to TRBD2 covers 11 bases. The clonotype comes from an adult with an advanced solid tumor such as melanoma, head and neck, liver or kidney cancer. Specimen: CD4+ or CD8+ T cells sorted from blood, collected in a trial of the OX40 agonist ivuxolimab. As DNA, the CDR3 is TGTGCCAGCAGTGAGACTAGCGGGAAGAACACCGGGGAGCTGTTTTTT. It codes for CASSETSGKNTGELFF. Filled out from reference TRBV2 and TRBJ2-2, the complete variable domain reads EPEVTQTPSHQVTQMGQEVILRCVPISNHLYFYWYRQILGQKVEFLVSFYNNEISEKSEIFDDQFSVERPDGSNFTLKIRSTKLEDSAMYFCASSETSGKNTGELFFGEGSRLTVL.